This TCR beta chain stems from a study of blood T cell repertoires in COVID-19. At the level of the study: T cells, B-cell-depleted T cells, or PBMCs provided the cDNA or gDNA that served as material.

The method was immunoSEQ multiplex PCR; TCRdb's version includes in-frame clones alone and lacks a portion of them. The profile shows 250,000 to 300,000 clones, about 86% of them singletons. Membership in each cohort depended on participant-reported clinical history. Recovered status in Cohort 3 required two negative PCRs, clearance, or symptom resolution. The clonotype was recovered from a man aged 45 to 65 who had recovered from COVID-19. The sample taken for sequencing was PBMCs or T cells enriched from blood (not recorded which).

The CDR3 bases are TGTGCCAGCAGCAAAAAAGATCGGAAAGGGGAGGCCACTGAAGCTTTCTTT. This codes for CASSKKDRKGEATEAFF. This chain connects TRBV21-1 to TRBJ1-1. TRBV21-1 corresponds to a pseudogene. CDR3 size: 17 residues.